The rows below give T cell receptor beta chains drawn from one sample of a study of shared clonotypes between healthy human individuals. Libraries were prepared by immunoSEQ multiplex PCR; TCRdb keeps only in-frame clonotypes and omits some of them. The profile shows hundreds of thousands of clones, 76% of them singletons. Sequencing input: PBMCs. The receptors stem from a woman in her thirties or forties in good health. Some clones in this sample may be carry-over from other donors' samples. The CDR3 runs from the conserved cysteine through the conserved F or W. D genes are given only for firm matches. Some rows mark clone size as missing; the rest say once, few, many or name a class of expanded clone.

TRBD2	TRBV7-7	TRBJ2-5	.	CASSLGVGGREETQYF	TGTGCTAGCAGCTTAGGAGTAGGCGGGAGGGAAGAGACCCAGTACTTC
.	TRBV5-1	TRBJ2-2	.	CASRNTGELFF	TGCGCCAGCAGGAACACCGGGGAGCTGTTTTTT
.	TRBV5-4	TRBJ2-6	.	CASSLARDSGANVLTF	TGTGCCAGCAGCTTGGCAAGGGACTCTGGGGCCAACGTCCTGACTTTC
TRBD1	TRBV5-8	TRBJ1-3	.	CASSPHYGTASGNTIYF	TGTGCCAGCAGCCCCCATTACGGGACAGCCTCTGGAAACACCATATATTTT
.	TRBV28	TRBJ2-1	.	CAIKGVSYNEQFF	TGTGCCATTAAAGGGGTTTCCTACAATGAGCAGTTCTTC
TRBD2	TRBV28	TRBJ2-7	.	CASSRGSGRARAYEQYF	TGTGCCAGCTCCCGGGGGAGCGGGAGGGCGCGGGCCTACGAGCAGTACTTC
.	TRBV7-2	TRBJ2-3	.	CASSPWTDTDTQYF	TGTGCCAGCAGCCCATGGACAGACACAGATACGCAGTATTTT
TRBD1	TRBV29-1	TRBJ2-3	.	CSAWDRGSTDTQYF	TGCAGCGCGTGGGACAGGGGAAGCACAGATACGCAGTATTTT
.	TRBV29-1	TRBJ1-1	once	CSVREVWTEAFF	TGCAGCGTCAGGGAGGTTTGGACTGAAGCTTTCTTT
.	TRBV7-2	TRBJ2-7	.	CASSFSGDYYEQYF	TGTGCCAGCAGCTTCTCGGGGGATTACTACGAGCAGTACTTC
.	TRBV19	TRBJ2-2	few	CASSIVETGNTGELFF	TGTGCCAGTAGTATAGTCGAGACAGGGAACACCGGGGAGCTGTTTTTT
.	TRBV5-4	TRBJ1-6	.	CASRLGSSYNSPLHF	TGTGCCAGCAGATTGGGCAGCTCCTATAATTCACCCCTCCACTTT
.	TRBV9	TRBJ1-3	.	CASSVEQFSSGNTIYF	TGTGCCAGCAGCGTAGAACAGTTTTCATCTGGAAACACCATATATTTT
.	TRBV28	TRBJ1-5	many	CASSLAGAGNQPQHF	TGTGCCAGCAGTTTAGCAGGGGCCGGCAATCAGCCCCAGCATTTT
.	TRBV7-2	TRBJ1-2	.	CASSLDLRQGESHGYTF	TGTGCCAGCAGCTTAGATTTACGGCAGGGAGAAAGCCATGGCTACACCTTC
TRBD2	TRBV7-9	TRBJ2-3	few	CASSASGRTDTQYF	TGTGCCAGCAGCGCTAGCGGCCGCACAGATACGCAGTATTTT
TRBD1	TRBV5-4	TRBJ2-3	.	CASSPDRGRADTQYF	TGTGCCAGCAGCCCCGACAGGGGGCGCGCAGATACGCAGTATTTT
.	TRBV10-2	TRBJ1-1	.	CASSGGFDTEAFF	TGCGCCAGCTCGGGCGGGTTCGACACTGAAGCTTTCTTT
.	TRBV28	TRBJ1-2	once	CASSLDRNYGYTF	TGTGCCAGCAGTTTGGACAGAAACTATGGCTACACCTTC
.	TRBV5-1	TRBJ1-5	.	CASSLDTNQPQHF	TGCGCCAGCAGCTTGGACACCAATCAGCCCCAGCATTTT
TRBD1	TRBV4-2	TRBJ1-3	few	CASSLDRDPGNTIYF	TGTGCCAGCAGCCTAGACAGGGACCCTGGAAACACCATATATTTT
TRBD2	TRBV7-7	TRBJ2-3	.	CASSFGSGRSSTQYF	TGTGCTAGCAGCTTCGGTAGCGGGAGAAGTAGTACGCAGTATTTT
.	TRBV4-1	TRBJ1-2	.	CASSQGGGRSNYGYTF	TGCGCCAGCAGCCAAGGGGGGGGAAGGTCTAACTATGGCTACACCTTC
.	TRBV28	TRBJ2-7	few	CAVAGTGRYEQYF	TGTGCCGTGGCGGGTACAGGACGCTACGAGCAGTACTTC
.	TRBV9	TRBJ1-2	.	CASSVGGTNYGYTF	TGTGCCAGCAGCGTAGGGGGAACAAACTATGGCTACACCTTC
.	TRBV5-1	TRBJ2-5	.	CASSSDGRQETQYF	TGCGCCAGCAGCAGCGACGGGCGCCAAGAGACCCAGTACTTC
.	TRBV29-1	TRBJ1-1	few	CSVEENGTEAFF	TGCAGCGTTGAGGAGAACGGGACTGAAGCTTTCTTT
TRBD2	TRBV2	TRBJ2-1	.	CASGAGGSSYNEQFF	TGTGCCAGCGGGGCGGGCGGGAGCTCCTACAATGAGCAGTTCTTC
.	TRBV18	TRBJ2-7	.	CASSPDLDPLREQYF	TGTGCCAGCTCACCAGACCTAGACCCACTCCGCGAGCAGTACTTC
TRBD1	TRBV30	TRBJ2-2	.	CAWKRGQNTGELFF	TGTGCCTGGAAAAGGGGGCAGAACACCGGGGAGCTGTTTTTT
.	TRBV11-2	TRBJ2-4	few	CASSLGRQNIQYF	TGTGCCAGCAGCTTGGGGCGGCAAAACATTCAGTACTTC
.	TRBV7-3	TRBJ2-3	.	CASSVGAGLGDTQYF	TGTGCCAGCAGCGTAGGGGCTGGACTTGGAGATACGCAGTATTTT
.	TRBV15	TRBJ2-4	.	CATSRDLEGNPKNIQYF	TGTGCCACCAGCAGAGATCTTGAGGGAAACCCTAAAAACATTCAGTACTTC
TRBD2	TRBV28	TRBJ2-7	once	CASSLLGLGSIGGEQYF	TGTGCCAGCAGTTTACTGGGACTAGGCTCGATCGGGGGCGAGCAGTACTTC
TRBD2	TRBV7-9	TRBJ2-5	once	CASIGTGPGRAVGETQYF	TGTGCCAGCATCGGGACGGGGCCCGGGAGGGCCGTGGGAGAGACCCAGTACTTC
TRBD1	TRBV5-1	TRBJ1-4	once	CASSSGGTANEKLFF	TGCGCCAGCAGCTCCGGCGGGACAGCTAATGAAAAACTGTTTTTT
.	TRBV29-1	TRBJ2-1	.	CSVRDTTNLRHNEQFF	TGCAGCGTCCGGGACACCACTAATCTCCGGCACAATGAGCAGTTCTTC
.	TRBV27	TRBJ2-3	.	CASSLWRDVDTQYF	TGTGCCAGCAGTTTATGGCGGGATGTAGATACGCAGTATTTT
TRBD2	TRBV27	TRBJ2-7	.	CASSFRLRGGSGSYEQYF	TGTGCCAGCAGTTTCCGACTTCGAGGGGGTAGCGGGAGCTACGAGCAGTACTTC
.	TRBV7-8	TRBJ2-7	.	CASSLRTGRLGEQYF	TGTGCCAGCAGCTTAAGAACAGGGAGGTTAGGCGAGCAGTACTTC
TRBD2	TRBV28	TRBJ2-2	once	CASSYPGLAGQNTGELFF	TGTGCCAGCAGTTACCCTGGACTAGCGGGACAGAACACCGGGGAGCTGTTTTTT
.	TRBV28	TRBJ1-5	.	CASRFSRTRQSNQPQHF	TGTGCCAGCAGATTCTCAAGAACGCGACAGAGCAATCAGCCCCAGCATTTT